This T cell receptor (beta chain) was obtained from a study of blood T cell repertoires in COVID-19. At the level of the study: Acute and convalescent COVID-19 samples came from the United States, Italy and Spain.

Method: immunoSEQ multiplex PCR; TCRdb's copy keeps in-frame clones and lacks some. The sample holds some 120,000 clones, roughly 79% seen once. Per the germline V gene, CDR1 is MNHEY and CDR2 is SMNVEV (reference sequence). The CDR3 length is 13 residues. Trimming at V came to 6 bases and at J to 3 bases, leaving 3 bases not matched to a gene. The V call is TRBV27, the J call TRBJ1-2, with TRBD1 identical over 8 bases. This TCR was sampled from a human donor in a cohort sampled during active COVID-19. What was sequenced was peripheral blood. This CDR3 is CASSETGDYGYTF. The CDR3 DNA reads as TGTGCCAGCAGCGAGACAGGGGACTATGGCTACACCTTC.